A single sample is the source of the 19 T cell receptor beta chains below, sequenced in a study of T cells in Graves' hyperthyroidism and ophthalmopathy. RNA transcripts yielded amplified TCR beta CDR3 regions. The HTBI primer set drove a first-round RT-PCR of the TCR CDR3. TCRdb called the multiplex PCR reads again in MiXCR, with one record for every CDR3 protein. This table holds roughly 500,000 distinct CDR3 sequences, about 14% found once. What was sequenced was blood. The source of these receptors is a woman in her thirties with Graves' hyperthyroidism that later progressed to Graves' ophthalmopathy.

There are many counts of this clonotype. The gene calls are TRBV11-2 and TRBJ2-7; D gene uncertain. The length of the CDR3 is 15 residues. Looked up from germline, CDR1 is SGHAT and CDR2 is FQNNGV. The germline V and J ends were trimmed by 1 base and 2 bases, with 12 bases remaining between them. The CDR3 here is CASSLAPDVTYEQYF. CDR3 in DNA: TGTGCCAGCAGCTTAGCCCCGGACGTTACCTACGAGCAGTACTTC.

The sample holds many counts of this clonotype. The V gene is TRBV9, the J gene TRBJ2-7; D is undetermined. CDR1 and CDR2 (germline): SGDLS, YYNGEE. This CDR3 has 9 amino acids. Trimming left V 9 bases short and J 4 bases short, with 5 bases between. The DNA for the CDR3 is TGTGCCATTCTATACGAGCAGTACTTC. Translated, it gives CAILYEQYF.

V usage is TRBV20-1 and J usage is TRBJ1-5, with TRBD1 as a possible D gene (5 bases). CDR3 length: 13 amino acids. Trimming removed 1 base at V and 7 bases at J, with 11 bases between. The germline gives CDR1 DFQATT, CDR2 SNEGSKA (reference sequence). DNA of the CDR3: TGCAGTGCTAGAGTCCAGGGCGGACAGCCCCAGCATTTT. It codes for CSARVQGGQPQHF.

This clonotype was found many times. V is TRBV10-3 and J is TRBJ1-2, with D unresolved. The V gene lost 2 bases and the J gene lost 4 bases, with 5 bases spanning the gap. The germline V gene has CDR1 ENHRY and CDR2 SYGVKD. The CDR3 length is 12 residues. The CDR3 is CAISEDLYGYTF. In DNA form, the CDR3 reads TGTGCCATCAGTGAGGACCTCTATGGCTACACCTTC.

This clonotype was seen many times. The chain couples TRBV27 to TRBJ2-1; the D gene is possibly TRBD1 (6 bases). Per germline, CDR1 MNHEY and CDR2 SMNVEV (reference sequence). V gave up 2 bases and J gave up 10 bases, with 18 bases separating them. There are 15 residues in the CDR3. The DNA of the CDR3 is TGTGCCAGCAGTTTAATGGGACATGAGACGATCGAGCAGTTCTTC. As protein: CASSLMGHETIEQFF.

This clonotype appeared a few times. The chain uses TRBV7-2 and TRBJ2-7; 12 nucleotides line up with TRBD2. This CDR3 is built from 14 residues. Unmatched junction bases numbered 4, after V lost 5 bases and J lost 5 bases. Germline CDR1 SGHTA, CDR2 FQGNSA. The CDR3 reads CASSPGLAGHEQYF. The CDR3 DNA follows: TGTGCCAGCAGCCCGGGACTAGCGGGCCACGAGCAGTACTTC.

This chain uses TRBV27 with TRBJ2-1; 11 bases agree with TRBD2. The germline gives CDR1 MNHEY, CDR2 SMNVEV (reference sequence). V lost 6 bases, J lost 7 bases, and 5 bases stayed unmatched. The CDR3 runs to 14 residues. CDR3 amino acids: CASRPRLAGNEQFF. The CDR3 DNA is TGTGCCAGCAGACCCCGACTAGCGGGGAATGAGCAGTTCTTC.

Concerning this clonotype: Mismatch with germline at one junction end may stem from a read error. This chain connects TRBV18 to TRBJ2-3, with 7 bases identical to TRBD1. CDR3 length: 12 amino acids. Germline loops: CDR1 KGHSH, CDR2 LQKENI. CDR3 residues: CASSPGTDTQDF. The CDR3 nucleotides read TGTGCCAGCTCACCAGGGACAGATACGCAGGATTTT.

Ten or more counts support this clonotype. The CDR3 spells CSAPDPPREGQYF. DNA of the CDR3: TGCAGTGCTCCGGACCCCCCACGAGAGGGGCAGTACTTC. The chain couples TRBV20-1 to TRBJ2-7; D may be TRBD2 (5 bases). The V end lost 5 bases, the J end lost 9 bases, and 20 bases lay between the germline ends. The germline gives CDR1 DFQATT, CDR2 SNEGSKA (reference sequence). This CDR3 is 13 amino acids long.

This clonotype was recorded at least ten times. The rearrangement joins TRBV12-3 or TRBV12-4 to TRBJ1-3; no clear D gene. The V and J ends lost 5 bases and 0 bases respectively, with 14 bases between them. The CDR3 covers 16 residues. CDR3: CASSPGSNPSGNTIYF. The CDR3 region has the DNA TGTGCCAGCAGTCCGGGTTCCAACCCCTCTGGAAACACCATATATTTT.

The genes are TRBV16 and TRBJ1-5, with 7 bases that match TRBD1. Germline V lookup: CDR1 KGHSY, CDR2 FQNENV. This CDR3 contains 16 residues. The junction had 8 bases not matched to a gene; V was cut back by 5 bases and J by 1 base. The CDR3 sequence: CASSYNRGGSNQPQHF. In DNA form, the CDR3 reads TGTGCCAGCAGCTATAACAGGGGAGGCAGCAATCAGCCCCAGCATTTT.

This clonotype was observed a few times. One junction end disagrees with the germline gene, perhaps due to a read error. V and J are TRBV19 and TRBJ1-5; TRBD1 aligns across 7 bases. Germline V CDR1 and CDR2: LNHDA, SQIVND (reference sequence). The CDR3 consists of 15 residues. In nucleotides, the CDR3 is TGTGCCAGTAGCCCACTTGACAGGGCGGATCAGCCCCGGCATTTT. This encodes CASSPLDRADQPRHF. Combining the CDR3 with reference TRBV19 and TRBJ1-5 gives the whole variable domain DGGITQSPKYLFRKEGQNVTLSCEQNLNHDAMYWYRQDPGQGLRLIYYSQIVNDFQKGDIAEGYSVSREKKESFPLTVTSAQKNPTAFYLCASSPLDRADQPRHFGDGTRLSIL.

In its sample, this clonotype was seen many times. This chain connects TRBV29-1 to TRBJ2-1; TRBD1 matches 9 bases. The V segment lost 8 bases and the J segment 6 bases; nucleotides outside the gene matches: 8. The CDR3 contains 13 residues. Looked up from germline, CDR1 is SQVTM and CDR2 is ANQGSEA. This CDR3 reads CSTDTGGRNEQFF. CDR3 bases: TGCAGCACCGATACAGGGGGCCGCAATGAGCAGTTCTTC.

This clonotype occurred many times. This chain connects TRBV12-3 or TRBV12-4 to TRBJ1-1; TRBD1 is a possible D gene (6 bases). This CDR3 has 13 amino acids. Trimming took off 6 bases at V and 4 bases at J, with 12 bases between the two ends. The CDR3 DNA reads TGTGCCAGCAGCCGAGGGGGGCCCACTGAAGCTTTCTTT. It encodes CASSRGGPTEAFF.

This sequence joins TRBV2 and TRBJ1-2; the match to TRBD1 covers 11 bases. This CDR3 is built from 15 residues. The V and J ends lost 7 bases and 2 bases, in that order; junction bases with no gene match: 6. The V gene's germline CDR1 is SNHLY and CDR2 FYNNEI. CDR3 protein: CASKDRGQLNYGYTF. The CDR3 DNA sequence: TGTGCCAGCAAGGACAGGGGGCAACTGAACTATGGCTACACCTTC.

V gene TRBV20-1 combines with J gene TRBJ2-7, with D possibly matching TRBD1 (6 bases). Germline values: CDR1 DFQATT, CDR2 SNEGSKA (reference sequence). Trimming removed 2 bases from V and 5 bases from J, with 22 bases in between. This CDR3 has 16 residues. CDR3 DNA: TGCAGTGCTAGACGACAAGACAGGTTAAAGGTCCACGAGCAGTACTTC. This encodes CSARRQDRLKVHEQYF.

The table lists this clonotype with many counts. This chain connects TRBV10-3 to TRBJ1-2; possible D gene TRBD1, 6 bases. CDR3 length: 11 residues. The germline gives CDR1 ENHRY, CDR2 SYGVKD. Trimming removed 5 bases from V and 8 bases from J, with 9 bases in between. The CDR3 sequence: CAISPGTGYTF. The DNA for the CDR3 is TGTGCCATCAGTCCCGGGACAGGCTACACCTTC.

This chain joins TRBV20-1 and TRBJ1-2; 8 nucleotides match TRBD1. There are 11 residues in the CDR3. Germline V gene sequence: CDR1 DFQATT, CDR2 SNEGSKA (reference sequence). The CDR3 loop reads CSAHRGYGYTF. For the CDR3, the DNA is TGCAGCGCCCACAGGGGGTATGGCTACACCTTC.

This clonotype was seen a few times. CDR3 sequence reads: CASSLQEGPGYSNQPQHF. For the CDR3, the DNA is TGTGCCAGCTCACTCCAGGAGGGTCCAGGGTATAGCAATCAGCCCCAGCATTTT. The chain combines TRBV18 with TRBJ1-5; a weak D match, TRBD1 (5 bases). V was cut by 4 bases and J by 0 bases, with 19 bases left in between. This CDR3 region has 18 residues. CDR1 and CDR2 from the germline V gene are KGHSH and LQKENI.